One sample yielded the 25 T cell receptor beta chains listed below, sequenced in a study of T cell responses to AZD1222 COVID-19 vaccine. Clones were read by immunoSEQ multiplex PCR, and TCRdb kept only the in-frame ones, dropping some. The sample consists of about 120,000 clones, 70% to 90% of them appearing once. Specimen: peripheral blood, collected on day 0 of AZD1222 vaccination. These receptors all come from an adult in good health.

The gene calls are TRBV9 and TRBJ1-2, with 7 bases that match TRBD1. Germline-derived CDR1 and CDR2 are SGDLS and YYNGEE. The CDR3 sequence is 14 residues long. After removal of 1 base from V and 2 bases from J, the junction contained 2 bases not matched to a gene. CDR3 in DNA: TGTGCCAGCAGCGTATCGGGACAGAACTATGGCTACACCTTC. This translates into CASSVSGQNYGYTF.

The gene calls are TRBV5-1 and TRBJ1-1; TRBD1 is a possible D gene (5 bases). Trimming stripped 3 bases from V and 1 base from J, with 10 bases between. The length of the CDR3 is 14 residues. CDR1 and CDR2 from the germline V gene are SGHRS and YFSETQ. CDR3 region: CASSWAGGNTEAFF. Written as DNA, the CDR3 is TGCGCCAGCAGCTGGGCTGGGGGGAACACTGAAGCTTTCTTT.

The chain links TRBV5-4 to TRBJ2-5, with TRBD1 matching 9 bases. The CDR3 runs 15 residues. V shed 4 bases, J shed 4 bases, and the junction held 8 bases outside the gene matches. Germline V gene lookup returns CDR1 SGHNT and CDR2 YYREEE (reference sequence). The CDR3 reads CASSHGQGRGETQYF. The CDR3 DNA is TGTGCCAGCAGCCACGGACAGGGGAGGGGAGAGACCCAGTACTTC.

About this clone itself: The sample holds other DNA sequences that translate to the same CDR3. The V gene is TRBV11-2, the J gene TRBJ2-2; D tentatively reads TRBD1 or TRBD2 (5 bases each). Germline CDR1 reads SGHAT; CDR2 reads FQNNGV. Between the trimmed V and J ends, which lost 3 bases and 7 bases, there was a span of 21 bases. The CDR3 is made up of 17 amino acids. CDR3 sequence (DNA): TGTGCCAGCAGCTTCGGGGCGGGCGGGCCGGGGATCGGGGAGCTGTTTTTT. Translation gives CASSFGAGGPGIGELFF.

Regarding this clone: Distinct nucleotide sequences in the sample also encode this CDR3. The genes are TRBV20-1 and TRBJ2-7, with 7 bases fitting TRBD1. Germline CDR1 reads DFQATT; CDR2 reads SNEGSKA (reference sequence). The V segment lost 6 bases and the J segment 7 bases; nucleotides outside the gene matches: 3. CDR3 length: 10 amino acids. DNA for the CDR3: TGCAGTGCCACCAGGGGGGAGCAGTACTTC. It is translated as CSATRGEQYF.

The chain has TRBV18 and TRBJ1-5; 9 bases line up with TRBD1. Trimming at V came to 0 bases and at J to 7 bases, leaving 7 bases not matched to a gene. Germline CDR1 reads KGHSH; CDR2 reads LQKENI. CDR3 length: 16 amino acids. The CDR3 DNA reads TGTGCCAGCTCACCACCCGGGGACAGGGACCACCAGCCCCAGCATTTT. Translating gives CASSPPGDRDHQPQHF.

The V gene is TRBV5-1, the J gene TRBJ2-1; D remains unclear. The CDR3 runs 13 residues. Trimming took 7 bases from V and 0 from J, leaving 8 bases between them. CDR1 and CDR2 from the germline V gene are SGHRS and YFSETQ. CDR3 loop: CASGRNSYNEQFF. The CDR3 DNA follows: TGCGCCAGCGGACGGAACTCCTACAATGAGCAGTTCTTC.

This chain uses TRBV28 with TRBJ2-5; TRBD1 agrees at 7 bases. The CDR3 runs to 14 residues. Germline values: CDR1 MDHEN, CDR2 SYDVKM. J was trimmed by 5 bases and V by 5 bases; bases with no gene match: 8. CDR3 residues: CASSVGTERETQYF. The CDR3 region has the DNA TGTGCCAGCAGTGTAGGGACAGAGAGGGAGACCCAGTACTTC.

This chain uses TRBV3-1 (or the pseudogene TRBV3-2) with TRBJ2-3; no clear D gene. The CDR3 contains 12 residues. Germline loops: CDR1 LGHDT, CDR2 YNNKEL (reference sequence). V was cut by 5 bases and J by 4 bases, with 7 bases left in between. Here the CDR3 reads CASSNRPDTQYF. The CDR3 nucleotides read TGTGCCAGCAGCAACCGCCCAGATACGCAGTATTTT.

J is TRBJ1-1 and V is TRBV5-1, with TRBD1 as a possible D gene (6 bases). Looked up from germline, CDR1 is SGHRS and CDR2 is YFSETQ. This CDR3 is built from 15 residues. V was pared by 3 bases and J by 0 bases, with 12 bases between. CDR3 sequence reads: CASSSRTAVNTEAFF. The CDR3 DNA sequence: TGCGCCAGCAGCTCGAGGACAGCTGTGAACACTGAAGCTTTCTTT.

J is TRBJ1-3 and V is TRBV28, with a possible D match to TRBD1 (5 bases). The CDR3 loop spans 14 amino acids. Trimming stripped 3 bases from V and 4 bases from J, with 10 bases between. Germline V gene lookup returns CDR1 MDHEN and CDR2 SYDVKM. The DNA of the CDR3 is TGTGCCAGCAGTTTCCGGGGGACGGGAAACACCATATATTTT. Encoded protein: CASSFRGTGNTIYF.

The chain couples TRBV3-1 (or the pseudogene TRBV3-2) to TRBJ2-6; 8 nucleotides match TRBD2. The CDR3 is made up of 17 amino acids. The germline gives CDR1 LGHDT, CDR2 YNNKEL (reference sequence). V dropped 3 bases and J dropped 0; count of bases not matched to a gene: 4. The CDR3, as DNA: TGTGCCAGCAGCCACCACGGGGGGGGCTCTGGGGCCAACGTCCTGACTTTC. Translated, it gives CASSHHGGGSGANVLTF.

This sequence joins TRBV11-2 and TRBJ1-1; 7 nucleotides match TRBD1. CDR3 size: 15 residues. V gave up 4 bases and J gave up 0 bases; unmatched junction bases: 5. Germline CDR1 SGHAT, CDR2 FQNNGV. DNA for the CDR3: TGTGCCAGCAGCTGGCGCACAGGGGTGAACACTGAAGCTTTCTTT. Protein: CASSWRTGVNTEAFF.

This chain connects TRBV10-2 to TRBJ1-2; tentatively, D is TRBD1 (5 bases). V was trimmed by 0 bases and J by 8 bases, leaving 16 bases between them. The CDR3 is 15 residues long. Germline-derived CDR1 and CDR2 are WSHSY and SAAADI. The CDR3 reads CASSESWTPYKGYTF. DNA of the CDR3: TGCGCCAGCAGTGAGTCGTGGACACCCTATAAGGGCTACACCTTC.

The chain combines TRBV28 with TRBJ1-3; perhaps TRBD1 as D (5 bases). Germline CDR1 and CDR2: MDHEN and SYDVKM. V was trimmed by 5 bases and J by 0 bases, leaving 17 bases between them. This CDR3 has 17 amino acids. The CDR3 protein is CASSTPHRGSSGNTIYF. The CDR3 DNA sequence: TGTGCCAGCAGTACGCCGCACCGGGGGAGCTCTGGAAACACCATATATTTT.

The chain combines TRBV5-4 with TRBJ2-3; 10 nucleotides agree with TRBD2. V dropped 4 bases and J dropped 3; count of bases not matched to a gene: 2. This CDR3 has 14 residues. Germline CDR1 and CDR2: SGHNT and YYREEE (reference sequence). CDR3 protein: CASSLLAGTDTQYF. The CDR3, as DNA: TGTGCCAGCAGCCTACTAGCGGGGACAGATACGCAGTATTTT.

The V call is TRBV19, the J call TRBJ2-1, with 8 bases aligning to TRBD2. CDR3 length equals 16 residues. Trimming took 6 bases from V and 0 from J; bases not matched to a gene: 7. From germline, CDR1 is LNHDA and CDR2 SQIVND (reference sequence). The CDR3 loop reads CASSRSGGSSYNEQFF. The CDR3, as DNA: TGTGCCAGTAGCAGGTCGGGAGGGAGCTCCTACAATGAGCAGTTCTTC.

The rearrangement joins TRBV2 to TRBJ1-5; 7 bases match TRBD1. CDR1 and CDR2 from the germline V gene are SNHLY and FYNNEI. The J segment lost 3 bases and the V segment lost 6 bases, leaving 8 bases of the junction unmatched. This CDR3 has 15 residues. The CDR3 bases are TGTGCCAGCAGCTTGACAGGGCCCTACAATCAGCCCCAGCATTTT. It encodes CASSLTGPYNQPQHF.

This rearrangement joins TRBV30 to TRBJ1-1; D uncertain. Germline CDR1 is GTSNPN and CDR2 is SVGIG (reference sequence). V was trimmed by 5 bases and J by 5 bases, leaving 12 bases between them. CDR3 length: 12 amino acids. CDR3 sequence reads: CAWGRSGTEAFF. Here the CDR3 DNA reads TGTGCCTGGGGGCGGAGTGGGACTGAAGCTTTCTTT.

The chain recombines TRBV24-1 with TRBJ2-2, with 8 positions matching TRBD1. Trimming at V came to 3 bases and at J to 5 bases, leaving 4 bases not matched to a gene. In germline, CDR1 is KGHDR, CDR2 SFDVKD. The length of the CDR3 is 15 residues. The CDR3 nucleotides are TGTGCCACCAGTGATCCCCGACAGGGGACCGGGGAGCTGTTTTTT. Translating it yields CATSDPRQGTGELFF.

This chain links TRBV28 with TRBJ2-7; D gene uncertain. The CDR3 is made up of 16 amino acids. V was cut by 7 bases and J by 2 bases, with 21 bases left in between. Per germline, CDR1 MDHEN and CDR2 SYDVKM. CDR3 DNA: TGTGCCAGCACCCCAAACCCAAGGACCCTGACCTACGAGCAGTACTTC. It encodes CASTPNPRTLTYEQYF.

The rearrangement uses TRBV7-9 and TRBJ1-5, with TRBD1 matching over 7 bases. Per germline, CDR1 SEHNR and CDR2 FQNEAQ (reference sequence). CDR3 size: 14 residues. With 4 bases clipped from V and 5 bases from J, the junction kept 5 bases outside the gene matches. This CDR3 reads CASSSWDSYQPQHF. CDR3 sequence (DNA): TGTGCCAGCAGCTCCTGGGACAGTTATCAGCCCCAGCATTTT.

J is TRBJ1-2 and V is TRBV27, with a weak D call TRBD1 (5 bases). The CDR3 covers 15 residues. Germline V gene lookup returns CDR1 MNHEY and CDR2 SMNVEV (reference sequence). Trimming cost V 4 bases and J 7 bases, with 19 bases left between them. The CDR3 DNA reads as TGTGCCAGCAGTTCGCGGCGGGACGTTCTGGGTGGCTACACCTTC. Translating it yields CASSSRRDVLGGYTF.

The V and J genes are TRBV15 and TRBJ2-1; TRBD2 matches 9 bases. V dropped 7 bases and J dropped 8; count of bases not matched to a gene: 9. From germline, CDR1 is LNHNV and CDR2 YYDKDF (reference sequence). The CDR3 covers 14 residues. The CDR3 DNA reads as TGTGCCACCAACCCTAGCGGGAACAGTCATGAGCAGTTCTTC. Protein: CATNPSGNSHEQFF.

The chain is built from TRBV7-3 and TRBJ2-6; 11 bases line up with TRBD1. Germline CDR1 is SGHTA and CDR2 is FQGTGA. This CDR3 spans 20 amino acids. The trim removed 5 bases at V and 3 bases at J, leaving 15 bases unmatched. CDR3 region: CASSPTRSGQGGYGANVLTF. CDR3 DNA sequence: TGTGCCAGCAGCCCCACCAGGTCGGGACAGGGGGGGTATGGGGCCAACGTCCTGACTTTC.